This passage covers 6 T cell receptor beta chains from one sample sequenced in a study of blood T cell repertoires in COVID-19. Profiling relied on immunoSEQ multiplex PCR, and the TCRdb table lists in-frame clones only, not all of them. The sample has roughly 220,000 clones, 85% to 90% seen once. Sequencing was performed on peripheral blood. The receptors were gathered from a man at least 80 years old with acute or convalescent COVID-19.

The rearrangement links TRBV6-2 or TRBV6-3 to TRBJ2-5; possibly TRBD2 for D (6 bases). V was cut by 0 bases and J by 5 bases, with 13 bases left in between. The germline V gene has CDR1 MNHEY and CDR2 SVGEGT. The CDR3 has 15 residues. The CDR3: CASSYSRTRGETQYF. The CDR3 DNA reads as TGTGCCAGCAGTTACTCGAGGACACGGGGGGAGACCCAGTACTTC.

The sample holds a few counts of this clone. The J gene is TRBJ2-1, the V gene TRBV4-1; 11 nucleotides align to TRBD2. This CDR3 has 17 amino acids. CDR1 MGHRA and CDR2 YSYEKL come from the germline V gene. V lost 0 bases to trimming and J lost 7 bases; unmatched junction nucleotides: 8. CDR3 loop: CASSQDETSGSYNEQFF. CDR3 nucleotide sequence: TGCGCCAGCAGCCAAGATGAAACTAGCGGGAGTTATAATGAGCAGTTCTTC.

The chain links TRBV10-3 to TRBJ2-7, with a possible D match to TRBD2 (5 bases). The V gene lost 8 bases and the J gene lost 4 bases, with 9 bases spanning the gap. This CDR3 comprises 11 residues. Germline CDR1 reads ENHRY; CDR2 reads SYGVKD. CDR3 bases: TGTGCCATCGAGGGTGAATACGAGCAGTACTTC. This translates into CAIEGEYEQYF.

This chain uses TRBV21-1 with TRBJ2-7; the DNA was not used to check the table's D call, TRBD2. TRBV21-1 is deemed a pseudogene. The CDR3 extends over 14 amino acids. DNA for the CDR3: TGTGCCAGCAGCAAAGCGCTGCGAGTCTACGAGCAGTACGTC. Its translation is CASSKALRVYEQYV.

This rearrangement joins TRBV11-3 to TRBJ2-2; TRBD2 agrees at 9 bases. Looked up from germline, CDR1 is SGHNT and CDR2 is YENEEA. CDR3 length equals 17 residues. Trimming cost V 0 bases and J 5 bases; bases outside gene matches: 7. CDR3 protein: CASSLEGSGSGTGELFF. In DNA form, the CDR3 reads TGTGCCAGCAGCTTAGAAGGTAGCGGGAGCGGGACCGGGGAGCTGTTTTTT.

The V gene is TRBV13, the J gene TRBJ1-3, with a tentative D call TRBD1 (6 bases). Germline V lookup: CDR1 PRHDT, CDR2 FYEKMQ (reference sequence). Trimming took off 5 bases at V and 0 bases at J, with 29 bases between the two ends. The CDR3 sequence is 21 residues long. The CDR3 loop reads CASSRVRDNFLRGSSGNTIYF. The DNA for the CDR3 is TGTGCCAGCAGCCGAGTACGGGACAACTTCCTCCGGGGAAGCTCTGGAAACACCATATATTTT. Based on the CDR3 plus reference TRBV13 and TRBJ1-3, the full variable domain is AAGVIQSPRHLIKEKRETATLKCYPIPRHDTVYWYQQGPGQDPQFLISFYEKMQSDKGSIPDRFSAQQFSDYHSELNMSSLELGDSALYFCASSRVRDNFLRGSSGNTIYFGEGSWLTVV.